A selection of T cell receptor beta chains follows, all from one sample in a study of cytomegalovirus exposure and HLA in healthy donors. Profiled with immunoSEQ multiplex PCR; TCRdb holds only in-frame clones, not every one. The sample lists 190,000 or so clones; 82% were seen once. The sample consisted of PBMCs. The source is a boy aged 2-9 years in good health and CMV-seronegative. Both conserved end residues are part of each CDR3.

V,J,CDR3
TRBV4-3,TRBJ1-1,CASSPSGGGGTEAFF
TRBV6-4,TRBJ2-7,CASSDPTRKPSYEQYF
TRBV18,TRBJ2-3,CASSPPSVRGDTQYF
TRBV11-1,TRBJ2-7,CASSLLAGSSYEQYF
TRBV21-1,TRBJ2-2,CASSPRTSGGYTGELFF
TRBV4-2,TRBJ1-4,CASSRTRTGINEKLFF
TRBV27,TRBJ1-6,CASAGSDRGNSPLHF
TRBV13,TRBJ2-7,CASSLGREQYF
TRBV9,TRBJ2-5,CASSVNSGSETQYF
TRBV5-4,TRBJ2-3,CASSLDGGGTDTQYF
TRBV7-2,TRBJ1-5,CASSDRRSGQPQHF
TRBV5-1,TRBJ2-1,CASSGGGLYNEQFF
TRBV7-2,TRBJ2-7,CASSFRPQGSYEQYF
TRBV2,TRBJ2-5,CASRGTSKGSDF
TRBV7-2,TRBJ2-1,CASSPSYNEQFF
TRBV11-2,TRBJ2-7,CASSLEMRYEQYF
TRBV7-6,TRBJ2-7,CASSLEQYSLSYEQYF
TRBV5-5,TRBJ2-1,CASHRGWTSEGLF
TRBV5-1,TRBJ2-7,CASSLWASGGAPYEQYF
TRBV7-9,TRBJ2-1,CSSSFPGLAGSYNEQFF
TRBV23-1,TRBJ2-2,CASSQPRQGLGLNTNTGELFF
TRBV6-5,TRBJ1-6,CASASDRESSPLHF
TRBV28,TRBJ2-1,CASSPTGTSRRNEQFF
TRBV7-6,TRBJ1-5,CASSLVNQGQRDQPQHF
TRBV5-1,TRBJ2-2,CASSPGTGISGELFF
TRBV19,TRBJ1-1,CASSIQGGTEAFF
TRBV10-3,TRBJ2-5,CAISGPLTGAGETQYF
TRBV7-2,-,CASSLSHDSYEQYF
TRBV23-1,TRBJ2-3,CASSRGRDRGCPDTQYF
TRBV5-4,TRBJ1-4,CASSSGTDPNEKLFF
TRBV10-3,TRBJ2-5,CAISDSRGAQETQYF
TRBV9,TRBJ2-2,CASSVATGGVAGANTGELFF
TRBV2,TRBJ2-5,CASSRASGGETQYF
TRBV11-2,TRBJ2-1,CASREGGEFIGEQFF
TRBV5-4,TRBJ1-1,CASSFTGAGNTEAFF
TRBV9,TRBJ2-1,CASSPGLAGAYHEQFF
TRBV5-6,TRBJ2-5,CASSLVRGSAETQYF
TRBV5-4,TRBJ1-4,CASSFGGATNEKLFF
TRBV19,TRBJ1-5,CATSPEQGGQPQHF
TRBV15,TRBJ2-3,CATSAKGAGHRTDTQYF
TRBV6-5,TRBJ2-3,CASQGSLYTDTQYF
TRBV4-1,TRBJ2-5,CASSRTAQETQYF
TRBV5-1,TRBJ2-7,CASSFSSGTDSYEQYF
TRBV7-9,TRBJ1-6,CASSPSVGRNSPLHF
TRBV7-2,TRBJ2-7,CASSLVVSPYEQYF
TRBV5-6,TRBJ1-4,CASSWGTGLSNEKLFF
TRBV5-1,TRBJ2-7,CASSLASGTYEQYF